This T cell receptor beta chain is from a study of blood T cell repertoires in COVID-19. The CDR3 length is 17 residues. The V segment lost 2 bases and the J segment 6 bases; nucleotides outside the gene matches: 7. In germline, CDR1 is LNHDA, CDR2 SQIVND (reference sequence). The repertoire was sequenced with immunoSEQ multiplex PCR; TCRdb's copy has only in-frame clones and lacks some. The repertoire has fewer than 300,000 clones, 88% of them found once; the top ten carry just under 9.5%. The chain is built from TRBV19 and TRBJ2-2; 12 bases line up with TRBD2. The clonotype was recovered from a man aged 18 to 30 with active or convalescent COVID-19. The sample consisted of peripheral blood. This chain's CDR3 is CASSIFPLAGGPGELFF. The CDR3 DNA reads as TGTGCCAGTAGTATATTCCCCCTAGCGGGGGGGCCCGGGGAGCTGTTTTTT. The full variable domain, its missing parts supplied by reference TRBV19 and TRBJ2-2, is DGGITQSPKYLFRKEGQNVTLSCEQNLNHDAMYWYRQDPGQGLRLIYYSQIVNDFQKGDIAEGYSVSREKKESFPLTVTSAQKNPTAFYLCASSIFPLAGGPGELFFGEGSRLTVL.